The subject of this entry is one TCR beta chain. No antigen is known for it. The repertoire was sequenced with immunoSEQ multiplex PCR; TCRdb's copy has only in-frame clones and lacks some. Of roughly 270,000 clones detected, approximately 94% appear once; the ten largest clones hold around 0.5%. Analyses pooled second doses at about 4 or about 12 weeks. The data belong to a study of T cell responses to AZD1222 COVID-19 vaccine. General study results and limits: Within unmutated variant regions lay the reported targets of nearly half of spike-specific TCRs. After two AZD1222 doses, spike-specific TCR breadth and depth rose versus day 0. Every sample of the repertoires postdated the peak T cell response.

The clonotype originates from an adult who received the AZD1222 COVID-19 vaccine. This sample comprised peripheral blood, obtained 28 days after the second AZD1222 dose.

The DNA of the CDR3 is TGCGCCAGCAGCTTGGGTGGGGACAGGGCTTCACCCCTCCACTTT. It yields the protein CASSLGGDRASPLHF. V gene TRBV5-1 combines with J gene TRBJ1-6; 9 bases line up with TRBD1. CDR3 length equals 15 residues. Germline CDR1 is SGHRS and CDR2 is YFSETQ. The ends lost 0 bases at V and 9 bases at J; junction bases unmatched: 4.